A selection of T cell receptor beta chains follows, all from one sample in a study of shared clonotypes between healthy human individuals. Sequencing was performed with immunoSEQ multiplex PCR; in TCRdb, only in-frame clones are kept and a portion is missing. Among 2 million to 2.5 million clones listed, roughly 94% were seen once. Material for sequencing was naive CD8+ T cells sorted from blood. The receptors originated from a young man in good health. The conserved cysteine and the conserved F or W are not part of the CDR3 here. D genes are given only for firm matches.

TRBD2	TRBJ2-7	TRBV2	ASSTGLAGVEQY
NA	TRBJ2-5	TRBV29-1	SVEDGTVQETQY
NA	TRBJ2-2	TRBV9	ASSVGTSRELF
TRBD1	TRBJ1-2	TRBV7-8	ASSLGPGQGHGYT
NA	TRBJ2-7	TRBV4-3	ASSQDLGPGYEQY
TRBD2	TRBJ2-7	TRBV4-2	ASSQRGAGGGYEQY
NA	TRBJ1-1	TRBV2	ASSEVSEAF
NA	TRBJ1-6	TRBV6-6	ASSFSGEGGSPLH
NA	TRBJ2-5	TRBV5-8	ASSPDWGKETQY
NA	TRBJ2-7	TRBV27	ASSFLGGSASYEQY
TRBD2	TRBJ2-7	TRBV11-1	ASSSGLAGITYEQY
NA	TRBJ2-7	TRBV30	AWSSGSSSYEQY
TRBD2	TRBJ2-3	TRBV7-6	ASSLDLAGGYTDTQY
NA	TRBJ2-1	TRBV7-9	ASSHIGQSNEQF
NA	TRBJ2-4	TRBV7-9	ASSPPPGRGMNIQY
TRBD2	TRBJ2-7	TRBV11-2	ASSLVSGGAGEQY
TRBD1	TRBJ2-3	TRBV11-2	ASSHTGTGLRDTQY
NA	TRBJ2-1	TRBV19	ASSIEDSSYNEQF
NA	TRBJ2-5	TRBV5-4	ASSFPQETQY
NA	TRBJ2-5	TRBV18	ASSLAVDVETQY
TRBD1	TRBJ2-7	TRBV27	ASSFGTGSYEQY
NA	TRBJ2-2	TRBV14	ASSQEDRSPGELF
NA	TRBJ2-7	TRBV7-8	ASSLALGFYEQY
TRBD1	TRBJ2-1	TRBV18	ASSQQTGGSYNEQF
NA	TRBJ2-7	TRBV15	ATSSGIRDGSYEQY
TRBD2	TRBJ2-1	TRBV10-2	ASNIAGDNYNEQF
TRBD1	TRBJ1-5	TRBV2	ASRDMTGGYQPQH
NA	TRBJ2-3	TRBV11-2	ASSPPRQERLDTQY
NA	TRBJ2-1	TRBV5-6	ASSLGFSFEQF
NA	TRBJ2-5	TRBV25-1	ASSEPGGRETQY
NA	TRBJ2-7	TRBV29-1	SVAGTESYEQY
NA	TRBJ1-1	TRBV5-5	ASSDDLNTEAF
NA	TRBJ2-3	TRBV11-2	ASTASSGTQY
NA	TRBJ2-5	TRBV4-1	ASSQAEGFGGETQY
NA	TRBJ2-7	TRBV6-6	ASHAGLYEQY
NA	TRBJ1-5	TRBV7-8	ASSLIALGQPQH
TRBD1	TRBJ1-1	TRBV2	ASSSGQGDTEAF
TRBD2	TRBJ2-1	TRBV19	ASSSSGTSYNEQF
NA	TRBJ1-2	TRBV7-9	ASSPEGANYGYT
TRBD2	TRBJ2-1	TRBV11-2	ASSWTSDWYNEQF
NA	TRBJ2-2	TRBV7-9	ASSLDWNGELF
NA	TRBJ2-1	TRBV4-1	ASSQDPDTTIYNEQF
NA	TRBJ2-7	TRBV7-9	ASSPGPLEGEY
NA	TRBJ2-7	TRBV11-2	ASSLDPGIYEQY
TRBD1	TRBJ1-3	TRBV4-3	ASSPGTGMTGNTIY
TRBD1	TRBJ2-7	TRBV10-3	AISGGQREYEQY
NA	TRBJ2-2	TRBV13	ASSRGEKPGELF
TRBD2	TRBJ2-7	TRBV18	ASSPLSAGGPWEQY
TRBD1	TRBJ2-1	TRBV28	ASRPGTGALDEQF
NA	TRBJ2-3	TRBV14	ASRGPGIRTDTQY
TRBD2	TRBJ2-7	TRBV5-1	ASSYGTSGRKAEQY
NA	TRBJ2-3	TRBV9	ASSPSGGGPTDTQY
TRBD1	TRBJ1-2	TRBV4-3	ASSQEGATGGGHYGYT
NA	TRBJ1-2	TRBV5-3	ARSWYYGYT
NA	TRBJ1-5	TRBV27	ASSATAYSNQPQH
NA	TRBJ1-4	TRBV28	ASTTAGGPVLNEKLF
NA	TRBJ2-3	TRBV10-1	ASSGTLLGDTQY